Below are 2 T cell receptor beta chains sequenced from a single sample in a study of blood T cells in healthy people across ages. Sample-barcoded 5' priming and a J-beta primer mix drove a second PCR of 7 to 11 cycles. TCRdb used MiXCR to reprocess the 5' RACE reads, holding one entry per CDR3 protein. The sample has 1.5 million to 2 million distinct CDR3 sequences, 30% to 35% seen once. The sequenced material came from blood. These receptors were collected from a woman aged 25-40 years in good health.

This sequence joins TRBV7-9 and TRBJ2-5, with 8 bases matching TRBD1. Germline V lookup: CDR1 SEHNR, CDR2 FQNEAQ (reference sequence). J was trimmed by 11 bases and V by 4 bases; bases with no gene match: 6. The CDR3 loop spans 12 amino acids. The chain's CDR3 is CASSSGTGAQYF. CDR3 bases: TGTGCCAGCAGCTCGGGGACAGGCGCACAGTACTTC. Complete variable domain (other parts from reference TRBV7-9 and TRBJ2-5): DTGVSQNPRHKITKRGQNVTFRCDPISEHNRLYWYRQTLGQGPEFLTYFQNEAQLEKSRLLSDRFSAERPKGSFSTLEIQRTEQGDSAMYLCASSSGTGAQYFGPGTRLLVL.

This clonotype was seen a handful of times. The V and J genes are TRBV10-2 and TRBJ2-7; 12 nucleotides align to TRBD2. This CDR3 is 15 amino acids long. Germline V CDR1 and CDR2: WSHSY, SAAADI. Germline trimming cut 7 bases from V and 3 bases from J; bases unmatched to any gene: 7. CDR3 amino acids: CASKETSGGFYEQYF. The CDR3 DNA reads TGCGCCAGCAAGGAAACTAGCGGGGGGTTCTACGAGCAGTACTTC.